The rows below give T cell receptor beta chains drawn from one sample of a study of PD-1 blockade in classical Hodgkin lymphoma. The method was immunoSEQ multiplex PCR; TCRdb's version includes in-frame clones alone and lacks a portion of them. The table has approximately 7,800 clones, approximately 77% seen once. The sample was peripheral blood mononuclear cells (PBMCs), taken before the second cycle of nivolumab. Receptors were obtained from a human donor with classical Hodgkin lymphoma. CDR3s include the opening cysteine and the closing phenylalanine or tryptophan. The D gene is left open where the match is weak. Clone size is shown for a subset of rows, as once, few, many or a class of expanded clone.

NA	TRBV28	NA	TRBJ2-1	CASSFFGSDNEQFF	TGTGCCAGCAGTTTTTTCGGTTCGGACAATGAGCAGTTCTTC
TRBD2	TRBV7-9	NA	TRBJ2-2	CASSSLTSGERTGELFF	TGTGCCAGCAGCTCACTGACTAGCGGGGAAAGGACCGGGGAGCTGTTTTTT
TRBD1	TRBV7-2	NA	TRBJ2-1	CASTKYPPGQGYNEQFF	TGTGCCAGCACCAAATACCCCCCGGGACAGGGATACAATGAGCAGTTCTTC
NA	TRBV29-1	NA	TRBJ2-3	CSGRAHATDTQYF	TGCAGCGGACGGGCCCACGCTACAGATACGCAGTATTTT
TRBD1	TRBV5-1	NA	TRBJ2-7	CASSRTPGQGAKVLPEQYF	TGCGCCAGCAGCCGTACACCGGGACAGGGGGCGAAAGTCTTACCCGAGCAGTACTTC
NA	TRBV6-5	few	TRBJ2-2	CASKGGTGELFF	TGTGCCAGCAAGGGCGGCACCGGGGAGCTGTTTTTT
TRBD2	TRBV30	once	TRBJ2-5	CAWSVRWGRAGETQYF	TGTGCCTGGAGTGTACGATGGGGGAGGGCTGGTGAGACCCAGTACTTC
NA	TRBV6-4	NA	TRBJ1-1	CASSYLGEAFF	TGTGCCAGCAGTTATCTAGGGGAAGCTTTCTTT
TRBD2	TRBV29-1	NA	TRBJ2-1	CSVKGWEGNSYNEQFF	TGCAGCGTTAAGGGTTGGGAGGGGAACTCCTACAATGAGCAGTTCTTC
TRBD1	TRBV5-1	NA	TRBJ1-1	CASSRQGALAEAFF	TGCGCCAGCAGCCGACAGGGGGCTTTGGCAGAAGCTTTCTTT
NA	TRBV5-6	NA	TRBJ1-6	CASSWRGSSYNSPLHF	TGTGCCAGCAGCTGGCGGGGGAGCTCCTATAATTCACCCCTCCACTTT
NA	TRBV11-2	NA	TRBJ2-7	CASSLLSGPTYEQYF	TGTGCCAGCAGCTTATTGAGCGGGCCCACTTACGAGCAGTACTTC
TRBD1	TRBV6-6	NA	TRBJ2-7	CAIRGQVGYEQYF	TGTGCCATAAGAGGACAGGTCGGATACGAGCAGTACTTC
NA	TRBV5-1	few	TRBJ1-1	CASSLRRGASEAFF	TGCGCCAGCAGCTTGCGCAGGGGAGCATCTGAAGCTTTCTTT
TRBD1	TRBV6-5	NA	TRBJ2-1	CASSTGQGRDEQFF	TGTGCCAGCAGTACGGGACAGGGTCGCGATGAGCAGTTCTTC
NA	TRBV28	NA	TRBJ1-5	CASSFQVGHQPQHF	TGTGCCAGCAGTTTCCAGGTAGGGCATCAGCCCCAGCATTTT
NA	TRBV19	NA	TRBJ1-4	CASSIPKEKLFF	TGTGCCAGTAGTATCCCGAAGGAAAAACTGTTTTTT
NA	TRBV6-5	NA	TRBJ2-2	CASSYNINTGELFF	TGTGCCAGCAGTTACAACATTAACACCGGGGAGCTGTTTTTT
NA	TRBV28	NA	TRBJ2-7	CASSPVPGFTYEQYF	TGTGCCAGCAGCCCAGTACCGGGATTCACCTACGAGCAGTACTTC
NA	TRBV9	once	TRBJ1-1	CASSTSGGNTEAFF	TGTGCCAGCAGCACCTCAGGTGGAAACACTGAAGCTTTCTTT
NA	TRBV7-9	NA	TRBJ2-3	CASSLTAVDTQYF	TGTGCCAGCAGCTTAACGGCGGTAGATACGCAGTATTTT
NA	TRBV7-9	NA	TRBJ2-5	CASSFGLAETQYF	TGTGCCAGCAGCTTCGGGCTAGCCGAGACCCAGTACTTC
TRBD1	TRBV6-1	NA	TRBJ2-4	CASKPTGQGGNIQYF	TGTGCCAGTAAGCCAACCGGACAGGGCGGAAACATTCAGTACTTC
NA	TRBV9	NA	TRBJ2-7	CASSVDRAAVSYEQYF	TGTGCCAGCAGCGTAGACAGGGCTGCCGTCAGCTACGAGCAGTACTTC
NA	TRBV7-2	NA	TRBJ2-3	CASSLRGGFSTDTQYF	TGTGCCAGCAGCTTGAGAGGGGGGTTTAGCACAGATACGCAGTATTTT
NA	TRBV5-6	NA	TRBJ1-5	CASSAEREPQHF	TGTGCCAGCAGCGCTGAGAGGGAGCCCCAGCATTTT
NA	TRBV2	NA	TRBJ2-5	CASTDSTFGETQYF	TGTGCCAGCACTGATTCTACTTTTGGCGAGACCCAGTACTTC